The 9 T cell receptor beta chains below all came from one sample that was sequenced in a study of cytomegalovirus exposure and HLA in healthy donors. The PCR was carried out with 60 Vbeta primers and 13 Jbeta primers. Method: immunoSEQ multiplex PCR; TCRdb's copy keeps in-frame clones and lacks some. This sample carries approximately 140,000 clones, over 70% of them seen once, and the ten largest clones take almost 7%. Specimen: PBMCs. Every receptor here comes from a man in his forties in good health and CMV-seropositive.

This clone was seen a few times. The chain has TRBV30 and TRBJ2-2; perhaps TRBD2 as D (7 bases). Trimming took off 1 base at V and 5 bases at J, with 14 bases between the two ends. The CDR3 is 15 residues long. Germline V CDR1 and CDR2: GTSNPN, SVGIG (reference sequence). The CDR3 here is CAWSASGRGTGELFF. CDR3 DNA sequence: TGTGCCTGGAGTGCGTCAGGGAGGGGGACCGGGGAGCTGTTTTTT.

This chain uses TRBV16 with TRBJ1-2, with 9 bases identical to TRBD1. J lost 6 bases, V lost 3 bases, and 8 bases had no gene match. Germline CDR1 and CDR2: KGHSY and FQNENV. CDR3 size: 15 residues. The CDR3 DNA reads TGTGCCAGCAGCCAGGCGACCGGGACAGGGAATGGCTACACCTTC. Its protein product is CASSQATGTGNGYTF. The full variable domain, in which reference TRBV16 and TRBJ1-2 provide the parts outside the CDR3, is GEEVAQTPKHLVRGEGQKAKLYCAPIKGHSYVFWYQQVLKNEFKFLISFQNENVFDETGMPKERFSAKCLPNSPCSLEIQATKLEDSAVYFCASSQATGTGNGYTFGSGTRLTVV.

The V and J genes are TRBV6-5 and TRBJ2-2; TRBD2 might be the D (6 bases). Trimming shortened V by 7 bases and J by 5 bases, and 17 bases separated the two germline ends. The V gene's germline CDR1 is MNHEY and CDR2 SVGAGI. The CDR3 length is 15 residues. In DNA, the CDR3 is TGTGCCAGCAAAGGGAATTTCGGGAGAACCGGGGAGCTGTTTTTT. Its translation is CASKGNFGRTGELFF.

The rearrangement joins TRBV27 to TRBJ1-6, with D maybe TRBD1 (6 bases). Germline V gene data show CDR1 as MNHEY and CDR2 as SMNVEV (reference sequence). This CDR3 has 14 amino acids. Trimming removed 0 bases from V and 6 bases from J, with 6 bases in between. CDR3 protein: CASSLSRGNSPLHF. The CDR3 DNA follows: TGTGCCAGCAGTTTATCCAGGGGTAATTCACCCCTCCACTTT.

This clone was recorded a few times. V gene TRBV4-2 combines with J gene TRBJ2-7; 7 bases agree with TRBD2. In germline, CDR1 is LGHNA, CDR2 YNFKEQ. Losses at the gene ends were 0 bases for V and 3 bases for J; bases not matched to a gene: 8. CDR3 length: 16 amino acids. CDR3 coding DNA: TGTGCCAGCAGCCAAGATGGGACTACCGTAGGCTACGAGCAGTACTTC. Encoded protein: CASSQDGTTVGYEQYF.

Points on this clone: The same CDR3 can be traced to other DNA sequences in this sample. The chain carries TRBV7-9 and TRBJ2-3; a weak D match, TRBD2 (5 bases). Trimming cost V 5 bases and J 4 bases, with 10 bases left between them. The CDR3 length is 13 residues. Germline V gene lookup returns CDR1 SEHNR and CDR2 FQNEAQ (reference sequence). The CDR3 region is CASSPRGPDTQYF. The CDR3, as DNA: TGTGCCAGCAGCCCACGAGGGCCAGATACGCAGTATTTT.

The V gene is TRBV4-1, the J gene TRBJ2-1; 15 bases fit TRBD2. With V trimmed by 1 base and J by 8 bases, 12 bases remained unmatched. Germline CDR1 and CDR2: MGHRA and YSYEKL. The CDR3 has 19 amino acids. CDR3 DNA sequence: TGCGCCAGCAGCCAAGCCGGACTAGCGGGAGGGCCCCAGTTCCATGAGCAGTTCTTC. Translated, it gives CASSQAGLAGGPQFHEQFF.

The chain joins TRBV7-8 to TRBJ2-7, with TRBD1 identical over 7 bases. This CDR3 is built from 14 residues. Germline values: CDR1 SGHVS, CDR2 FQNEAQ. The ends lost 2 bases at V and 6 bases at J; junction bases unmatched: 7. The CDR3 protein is CASSLIGDSGEQYF. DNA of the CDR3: TGTGCCAGCAGCTTAATCGGGGACAGCGGCGAGCAGTACTTC.

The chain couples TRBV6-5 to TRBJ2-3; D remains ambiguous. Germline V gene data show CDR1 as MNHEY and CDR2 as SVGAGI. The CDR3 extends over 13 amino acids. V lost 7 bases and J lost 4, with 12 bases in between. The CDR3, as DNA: TGTGCCAGCAACGAACGGGTGGCAGATACGCAGTATTTT. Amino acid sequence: CASNERVADTQYF.